The 30 T cell receptor beta chains reported below all come from one sample, sequenced in a study of post-analysis software for immune sequencing data. Study results and caveats: Among four or five TRBV segments more frequent in patients than controls were TRBV5-6, TRBV5-1 and TRBV20-1.

Tagging with unique molecular identifiers was a feature of the TCR beta cDNA libraries. TCRdb redid the calling of the PCR reads with MiXCR, one entry per CDR3 protein. Among 350,000 to 500,000 distinct CDR3 sequences, about 39% were seen once, and the ten largest hold 7.5% to 8.5%. Antigens of these TCRs are unknown. Sequencing used blood. Receptor source: a girl aged 2-10 years with multiple sclerosis.

The J gene is TRBJ2-3, the V gene TRBV28, with 7 positions matching TRBD2. Germline V gene lookup returns CDR1 MDHEN and CDR2 SYDVKM. CDR3 length equals 16 residues. Trimming took 3 bases from V and 4 from J; bases not matched to a gene: 10. The CDR3 reads CASSFPRREYPDTQYF. The CDR3 coding sequence is TGTGCCAGCAGTTTCCCCCGGCGGGAGTACCCAGATACGCAGTATTTT.

The chain has TRBV11-1 and TRBJ1-1, with D tentatively TRBD1 (5 bases). V lost 3 bases to trimming and J lost 1 base, with 24 bases between them. This CDR3 is 19 amino acids long. Germline V gene data show CDR1 as SGHAT and CDR2 as FQDESV (reference sequence). The CDR3 region is CASSFNSKQFGAENTEAFF. CDR3 coding DNA: TGTGCCAGCAGCTTCAACAGTAAGCAATTTGGGGCGGAGAACACTGAAGCTTTCTTT.

The J gene is TRBJ2-3, the V gene TRBV28, with 7 bases that match TRBD1. The CDR3 runs to 17 residues. Per the germline V gene, CDR1 is MDHEN and CDR2 is SYDVKM. V lost 5 bases, J lost 2 bases, and 13 bases stayed unmatched. CDR3 DNA sequence: TGTGCCAGCAGTCCGAGCTACCAGGGACAGACCACAGATACGCAGTATTTT. It specifies CASSPSYQGQTTDTQYF.

The chain joins TRBV7-3 to TRBJ2-7, with 10 bases matching TRBD1. V trimming: 5 bases; J trimming: 3 bases; junction bases outside the gene matches: 7. Germline CDR1 SGHTA, CDR2 FQGTGA. This CDR3 is 15 amino acids long. As DNA, the CDR3 is TGTGCCAGCAGCCCTTACGGGACAGGGGACTACGAGCAGTACTTC. Its translation is CASSPYGTGDYEQYF.

The genes are TRBV28 and TRBJ1-4; maybe TRBD1 (6 bases). This CDR3 has 17 residues. Trimming pared 6 bases from V and 0 bases from J, leaving 17 bases between. The V gene's germline CDR1 is MDHEN and CDR2 SYDVKM. The CDR3 loop is CASSPTGLVATNEKLFF. The CDR3 DNA follows: TGTGCCAGCAGCCCTACAGGGCTAGTTGCAACTAATGAAAAACTGTTTTTT.

This clonotype was detected only a few times. The chain has TRBV10-3 and TRBJ2-7; 12 bases are shared with TRBD2. The V gene end was trimmed by 3 bases and the J gene end by 3 bases; junction bases not matched to a gene: 3. Per germline, CDR1 ENHRY and CDR2 SYGVKD. The CDR3 extends over 15 amino acids. The CDR3 reads CAISDAGLAGYEQYF. CDR3 sequence (DNA): TGTGCCATCAGTGACGCGGGACTAGCGGGCTACGAGCAGTACTTC.

The gene calls are TRBV12-3 or TRBV12-4 and TRBJ2-1; 8 bases match TRBD2. This CDR3 has 15 residues. J lost 5 bases, V lost 6 bases, and 9 bases had no gene match. CDR3 protein: CASSLLAVANNEQFF. CDR3 nucleotide sequence: TGTGCCAGCAGCTTACTAGCGGTGGCTAACAATGAGCAGTTCTTC.

V usage is TRBV7-2 and J usage is TRBJ1-2; 8 nucleotides line up with TRBD1. Germline values: CDR1 SGHTA, CDR2 FQGNSA. The trim removed 5 bases at V and 1 base at J, leaving 6 bases unmatched. The CDR3 has 15 residues. CDR3 protein: CASSQDRGRNYGYTF. In DNA, the CDR3 is TGTGCCAGCAGCCAAGACAGGGGACGTAACTATGGCTACACCTTC.

This clonotype was seen only a few times. This rearrangement joins TRBV5-1 to TRBJ2-7; TRBD1 or TRBD2 may be the D gene (5 bases each). The CDR3 extends over 16 amino acids. Germline assignment: CDR1 SGHRS and CDR2 YFSETQ. V was pared by 3 bases and J by 4 bases, with 20 bases between. CDR3 in amino acids: CASSSNPGRIFYEQYF. As DNA, the CDR3 is TGCGCCAGCAGCTCGAATCCGGGACGGATTTTTTACGAGCAGTACTTC. Full variable domain (remainder filled in from reference TRBV5-1 and TRBJ2-7): KAGVTQTPRYLIKTRGQQVTLSCSPISGHRSVSWYQQTPGQGLQFLFEYFSETQRNKGNFPGRFSGRQFSNSRSEMNVSTLELGDSALYLCASSSNPGRIFYEQYFGPGTRLTVT.

This sequence joins TRBV11-2 and TRBJ2-7, with TRBD1 identical over 7 bases. V shed 5 bases and J 5 bases; nucleotides not matched to a gene: 6. The CDR3 is 13 residues long. Germline lookup yields CDR1 SGHAT and CDR2 FQNNGV. The CDR3 nucleotides are TGTGCCAGCAGCCGACAGGGAAGCCACGAGCAGTACTTC. It yields the protein CASSRQGSHEQYF.

The J gene is TRBJ1-6, the V gene TRBV6-6; D is unresolved. The V and J ends lost 2 bases and 6 bases respectively, with 11 bases between them. The CDR3 sequence is 15 residues long. Germline V gene lookup returns CDR1 MNHNY and CDR2 SVGAGI (reference sequence). DNA for the CDR3: TGTGCCAGCAGTTACGACACACGGGTTAATTCACCCCTCCACTTT. Its protein product is CASSYDTRVNSPLHF.

This chain joins TRBV18 and TRBJ1-1; TRBD1 agrees at 10 bases. J lost 6 bases, V lost 3 bases, and 10 bases had no gene match. The CDR3 totals 16 residues. Germline V gene sequence: CDR1 KGHSH, CDR2 LQKENI. The CDR3 nucleotides are TGTGCCAGCTCACCTCTACGCAGACAGGGGGCCCCTGAAGCTTTCTTT. Residues: CASSPLRRQGAPEAFF.

This clonotype was observed a few times. For the CDR3, the DNA is TGCAGTGCTAGAGGTGGCGCTAGCGGGAGGGCAGATACGCAGTATTTT. Protein sequence: CSARGGASGRADTQYF. This chain uses TRBV20-1 with TRBJ2-3, with 12 bases matching TRBD2. The V gene's germline CDR1 is DFQATT and CDR2 SNEGSKA (reference sequence). The CDR3 has 16 residues. J was trimmed by 4 bases and V by 1 base; bases with no gene match: 6.

V usage is TRBV28 and J usage is TRBJ1-2, with D perhaps matching TRBD1 (5 bases). The length of the CDR3 is 13 residues. CDR1 is MDHEN, CDR2 SYDVKM, per germline. V lost 3 bases and J lost 6, with 11 bases in between. The CDR3 spells CASSFHQGDGYTF. The CDR3 nucleotides are TGTGCCAGCAGTTTTCATCAGGGAGATGGCTACACCTTC.

V is TRBV28 and J is TRBJ2-7; 14 positions match TRBD2. The J call may be mistaken, given a closer DNA end match to TRBJ2-5. Germline V CDR1 and CDR2: MDHEN, SYDVKM. CDR3 length equals 19 residues. In DNA form, the CDR3 reads TGTGCCAGCAGGGGATTACTTGCCGGGACTAGCGGGGGAAGTGAGACCCAGTACTTC. Translated: CASRGLLAGTSGGSETQYF.

This clonotype has more than one count but fewer than ten. The chain is built from TRBV11-2 and TRBJ2-3; TRBD2 aligns across 8 bases. The CDR3 length is 14 residues. The J segment lost 6 bases and the V segment lost 2 bases, leaving 4 bases of the junction unmatched. Germline V gene lookup returns CDR1 SGHAT and CDR2 FQNNGV. CDR3 sequence reads: CASSLRAGEDTQYF. In DNA form, the CDR3 reads TGTGCCAGCAGCTTACGAGCGGGAGAGGATACGCAGTATTTT.

The table lists this clonotype with a few counts. The chain carries TRBV7-2 and TRBJ2-5; D possibly uses TRBD1 or TRBD2 (6 bases each). V was trimmed by 5 bases and J by 1 base, leaving 11 bases between them. This CDR3 has 14 residues. CDR1 is SGHTA, CDR2 FQGNSA, per germline. In DNA, the CDR3 is TGTGCCAGCAGCCCACGGGGGCTCCAAGAGACCCAGTACTTC. Amino acid sequence: CASSPRGLQETQYF.

This clonotype was seen repeatedly, ten times or more. The rearrangement links TRBV4-1 to TRBJ2-3; D uncertain. In germline, CDR1 is MGHRA, CDR2 YSYEKL. The germline V and J ends were trimmed by 1 base and 2 bases, with 13 bases remaining between them. This CDR3 region has 16 residues. The CDR3 coding sequence is TGCGCCAGCAGCCAAGTTGACTTAGGTTTCACAGATACGCAGTATTTT. It encodes CASSQVDLGFTDTQYF.

V usage is TRBV7-2 and J usage is TRBJ1-1; D gene unclear. In germline, CDR1 is SGHTA, CDR2 FQGNSA. This CDR3 contains 15 residues. V was trimmed by 1 base and J by 1 base, leaving 10 bases between them. CDR3 nucleotides: TGTGCCAGCAGCTTAGAACGATGGGGGAACACTGAAGCTTTCTTT. It is translated as CASSLERWGNTEAFF. The variable domain in full, with the rest retrieved from reference TRBV7-2 and TRBJ1-1, is GAGVSQSPSNKVTEKGKDVELRCDPISGHTALYWYRQSLGQGLEFLIYFQGNSAPDKSGLPSDRFSAERTGGSVSTLTIQRTQQEDSAVYLCASSLERWGNTEAFFGQGTRLTVV.

The CDR3 loop reads CASSRPTETYEQYF. As DNA, the CDR3 is TGTGCCAGCAGCCGACCGACAGAAACCTACGAGCAGTACTTC. The chain joins TRBV3-1 to TRBJ2-7, with a weak D call TRBD1 (5 bases). V shed 4 bases and J shed 2 bases, with 12 bases lying between them. Germline CDR1 is LGHDT and CDR2 is YNNKEL (reference sequence). There are 14 residues in the CDR3.

The rearrangement joins TRBV29-1 to TRBJ1-2; weak D call: TRBD1 (6 bases). The CDR3 consists of 12 residues. Trimming shortened V by 3 bases and J by 4 bases, and 9 bases separated the two germline ends. Germline V gene data show CDR1 as SQVTM and CDR2 as ANQGSEA. The CDR3, as DNA: TGCAGCGTTGACGGGGGCGCCTATGGCTACACCTTC. Translating gives CSVDGGAYGYTF.

This chain links TRBV30 with TRBJ2-7; D tentatively reads TRBD1 or TRBD2 (5 bases each). V was trimmed by 2 bases and J by 7 bases, leaving 15 bases between them. Per the germline V gene, CDR1 is GTSNPN and CDR2 is SVGIG (reference sequence). This CDR3 contains 13 residues. The CDR3 DNA follows: TGTGCCTGGAGTACTGGGGGAACGAGGGAGCAGTACTTC. Protein: CAWSTGGTREQYF. Combining the CDR3 with reference TRBV30 and TRBJ2-7 gives the whole variable domain SQTIHQWPATLVQPVGSPLSLECTVEGTSNPNLYWYRQAAGRGLQLLFYSVGIGQISSEVPQNLSASRPQDRQFILSSKKLLLSDSGFYLCAWSTGGTREQYFGPGTRLTVT.

Ten or more counts support this clonotype. V is TRBV6-5 and J is TRBJ2-5; 10 bases are a match to TRBD1. The V segment lost 2 bases and the J segment 1 base; nucleotides outside the gene matches: 4. This CDR3 region has 16 residues. Germline assignment: CDR1 MNHEY and CDR2 SVGAGI. The CDR3 nucleotides are TGTGCCAGCAGTTACCGGACAGGGGGTACCCAAGAGACCCAGTACTTC. Its translation is CASSYRTGGTQETQYF.

V is TRBV29-1 and J is TRBJ1-1, with D hard to call. This CDR3 comprises 12 residues. CDR1 and CDR2 from the germline V gene are SQVTM and ANQGSEA. Trimming cost V 3 bases and J 2 bases, with 7 bases left between them. CDR3: CSVEGINTEAFF. CDR3 in DNA: TGCAGCGTTGAGGGGATCAACACTGAAGCTTTCTTT.

The V gene is TRBV29-1, the J gene TRBJ1-2; D perhaps matches TRBD1 (5 bases). Germline lookup yields CDR1 SQVTM and CDR2 ANQGSEA. The CDR3 is 11 amino acids. Trimming removed 7 bases from V and 2 bases from J, with 8 bases in between. CDR3 amino acids: CSAGINYGYTF. The CDR3 coding sequence is TGCAGCGCAGGGATAAACTATGGCTACACCTTC.

Regarding this clonotype: The junction and the germline gene differ at one end; a read error may be behind it. The chain has TRBV20-1 and TRBJ2-7; weak D call: TRBD2 (5 bases). Germline V gives CDR1 DFQATT, CDR2 SNEGSKA (reference sequence). This CDR3 has 14 residues. The CDR3, as DNA: TGCAGTGCTAGAGTGACCAGCGGCAGGTACGGGCAGTACTTC. Its translation: CSARVTSGRYGQYF.

This chain uses TRBV7-2 with TRBJ2-3; D remains unclear. Germline CDR1 is SGHTA and CDR2 is FQGNSA. The CDR3 length is 16 residues. Trimming pared 1 base from V and 0 bases from J, leaving 11 bases between. Here the CDR3 DNA reads TGTGCCAGCAGCTTAGAGATATACCCTAGCACAGATACGCAGTATTTT. Translating it yields CASSLEIYPSTDTQYF.

The chain uses TRBV20-1 and TRBJ2-3, with D hard to call. The CDR3 length is 11 residues. The ends were cut back, 1 base at V and 7 bases at J, with 6 bases in the middle. Germline V gives CDR1 DFQATT, CDR2 SNEGSKA (reference sequence). CDR3 amino acids: CSARGLNTQYF. Here the CDR3 DNA reads TGCAGTGCTAGAGGGCTCAATACGCAGTATTTT.

This clonotype was seen more than once but under ten times. V gene TRBV4-2 combines with J gene TRBJ2-7, with D possibly TRBD1 on 7 matching bases. This CDR3 spans 18 amino acids. The V gene lost 1 base and the J gene lost 0 bases, with 19 bases spanning the gap. Per germline, CDR1 LGHNA and CDR2 YNFKEQ. Written as DNA, the CDR3 is TGTGCCAGCAGCCAAGTGAACGCCCCCAGGGGGGCCTCCTACGAGCAGTACTTC. Translated: CASSQVNAPRGASYEQYF.

This clonotype was seen a handful of times. J is TRBJ2-1 and V is TRBV24-1; TRBD2 agrees at 8 bases. Germline V gene data show CDR1 as KGHDR and CDR2 as SFDVKD. V shed 4 bases and J 2 bases; nucleotides not matched to a gene: 6. The CDR3 extends over 16 amino acids. The DNA for the CDR3 is TGTGCCACCAGTGACGAAAGCGGGAGAACCTACAATGAGCAGTTCTTC. Translating it yields CATSDESGRTYNEQFF.